The clone carrying this T cell receptor beta chain appeared a single time. This sample is part of a study of blood T cell repertoires in COVID-19. Study-wide context: Collection of acute and convalescent COVID-19 samples took place in the United States, Italy and Spain.

The germline V and J ends were trimmed by 6 bases and 1 base, with 16 bases remaining between them. The germline gives CDR1 LNHDA, CDR2 SQIVND (reference sequence). The CDR3 covers 15 residues. Under the authors' procedure: Amplifying reference gene primers gave estimates of nucleated cell counts. Produced via immunoSEQ multiplex PCR; TCRdb's table is partial and in-frame only. D and trimming were read from the DNA, whereas the V and J calls and clone size are those reported in that table. In the table there are around 130,000 clones, approximately 80% of which are singletons. The rearrangement links TRBV19 to TRBJ2-7; D is perhaps TRBD1 (8 bases). Specimen: peripheral blood. The sequence came from a human donor in a cohort sampled during active COVID-19. The CDR3 nucleotides read TGTGCCAGTAGGGACGGACAGGGAGGGTCCTACGAGCAGTACTTC. It translates to CASRDGQGGSYEQYF.